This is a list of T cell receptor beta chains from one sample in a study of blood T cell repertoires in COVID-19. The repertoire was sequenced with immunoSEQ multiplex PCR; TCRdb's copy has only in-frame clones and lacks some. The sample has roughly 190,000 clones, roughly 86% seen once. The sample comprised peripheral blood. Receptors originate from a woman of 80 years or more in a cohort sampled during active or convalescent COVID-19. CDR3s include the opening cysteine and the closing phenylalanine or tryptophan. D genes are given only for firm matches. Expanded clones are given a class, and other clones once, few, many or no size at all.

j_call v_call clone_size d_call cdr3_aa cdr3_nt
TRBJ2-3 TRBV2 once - CASSEASSVAGDTQYF TGTGCCAGCAGTGAAGCCAGTTCCGTGGCGGGAGATACGCAGTATTTT
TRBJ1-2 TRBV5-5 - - CASSPGGGYVGGYTF TGTGCCAGCAGCCCAGGAGGTGGCTACGTGGGCGGCTACACCTTC
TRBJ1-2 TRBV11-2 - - CASSTAAVLEHYGYTF TGTGCCAGCAGCACCGCGGCCGTCTTAGAGCACTATGGCTACACCTTC
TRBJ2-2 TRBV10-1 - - CARRLSWPGTGELFF TGCGCCAGGAGACTAAGCTGGCCGGGCACCGGGGAGCTGTTTTTT
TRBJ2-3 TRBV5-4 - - CASSRRTDPRADTQYF TGTGCCAGCAGCCGGAGGACAGACCCACGGGCAGATACGCAGTATTTT
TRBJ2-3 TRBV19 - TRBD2 CASSITTSGRASRLADTQYF TGTGCCAGTAGTATCACGACTAGCGGGAGGGCCTCACGATTAGCAGATACGCAGTATTTT
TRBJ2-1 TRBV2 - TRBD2 CASSGQRGGYNEQFF TGTGCCAGCAGTGGGCAGCGGGGGGGGTACAATGAGCAGTTCTTC
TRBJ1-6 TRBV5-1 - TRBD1 CASSPQGNSPLHF TGCGCCAGCAGCCCACAGGGGAATTCACCCCTCCACTTT
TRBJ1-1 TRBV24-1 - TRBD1 CATRRGQGFTEAFF TGTGCCACCAGGAGGGGACAGGGATTCACTGAAGCTTTCTTT
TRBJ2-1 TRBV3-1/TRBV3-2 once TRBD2 CASSQAGTSGSNEQFF TGTGCCAGCAGCCAGGCAGGGACTAGCGGGAGCAATGAGCAGTTCTTC
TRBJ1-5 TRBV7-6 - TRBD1 CASSDTQDRDSNQPQHF TGTGCCAGCAGCGATACCCAAGACAGGGACAGCAATCAGCCCCAGCATTTT
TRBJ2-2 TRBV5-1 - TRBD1 CASSLTGTGGTGELFF TGCGCCAGCAGCTTAACCGGGACAGGGGGCACCGGGGAGCTGTTTTTT
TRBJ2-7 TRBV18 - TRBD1 CASSSGTGEYEQYF TGTGCCAGCTCATCCGGGACAGGAGAGTACGAGCAGTACTTC
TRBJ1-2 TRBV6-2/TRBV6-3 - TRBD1 CASSSPGTGFGYTF TGTGCCAGCAGTTCTCCCGGGACAGGATTTGGCTACACCTTC
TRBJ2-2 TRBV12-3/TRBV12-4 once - CASSPVGGELFF TGTGCCAGCAGTCCAGTTGGCGGGGAGCTGTTTTTT
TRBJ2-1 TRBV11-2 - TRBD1 CASRRDRGGNEQFF TGTGCCAGCAGGCGCGACAGGGGTGGGAATGAGCAGTTCTTC
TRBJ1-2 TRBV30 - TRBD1 CAWTPGTDYGYTF TGTGCCTGGACCCCTGGGACAGACTATGGCTACACCTTC
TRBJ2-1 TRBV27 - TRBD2 CASSLYGTSGGVLGNEQFF TGTGCCAGCAGTTTATATGGGACTAGCGGGGGGGTGTTGGGCAATGAGCAGTTCTTC
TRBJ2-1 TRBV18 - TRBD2 CASSPPGLAGVKEQFF TGTGCCAGCTCACCACCGGGACTAGCGGGAGTAAAGGAGCAGTTCTTC
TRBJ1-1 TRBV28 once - CASSLYLYTEAFF TGTGCCAGCAGTTTATATCTGTACACTGAAGCTTTCTTT
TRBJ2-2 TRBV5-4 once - CASSLGGAGTGELFF TGTGCCAGCAGCTTAGGGGGGGCGGGCACCGGGGAGCTGTTTTTT
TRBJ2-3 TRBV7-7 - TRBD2 CASSSGLDDTQYF TGTGCCAGCAGCTCCGGACTAGACGATACGCAGTATTTT
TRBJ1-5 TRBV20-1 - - CSASTEPQHF TGCAGTGCCTCAACAGAGCCCCAGCATTTT
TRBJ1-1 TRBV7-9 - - CASSLSEGGVAFF TGTGCCAGCAGCTTAAGTGAGGGAGGCGTAGCTTTCTTT
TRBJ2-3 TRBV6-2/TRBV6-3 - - CASSYPRSRGTDTQYF TGTGCCAGCAGTTACCCCCGGTCCCGGGGGACAGATACGCAGTATTTT
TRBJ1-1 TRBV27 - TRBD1 CASSSVRDRGVRTEAFF TGTGCCAGCAGTTCCGTCCGGGACAGGGGGGTGAGGACTGAAGCTTTCTTT
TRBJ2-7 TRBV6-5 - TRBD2 CASNGGTPVYEQYF TGTGCCAGCAACGGGGGGACGCCAGTCTACGAGCAGTACTTC
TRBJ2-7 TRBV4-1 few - CASSQVPLPHEQYF TGCGCCAGCAGCCAAGTCCCTCTTCCTCACGAGCAGTACTTC
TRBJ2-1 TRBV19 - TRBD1 CASSSTNLGQGFDEQFF TGTGCCAGTAGCTCTACGAATTTGGGACAGGGATTCGATGAGCAGTTCTTC
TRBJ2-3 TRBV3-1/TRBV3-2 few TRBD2 CASSQNPGLASDTQYF TGTGCCAGCAGCCAAAACCCGGGACTAGCGTCAGATACGCAGTATTTT
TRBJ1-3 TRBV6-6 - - CASSYQVRSGNTIYF TGTGCCAGCAGTTACCAGGTTCGCTCTGGAAACACCATATATTTT
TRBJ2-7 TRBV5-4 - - CASSYPPGHSYEQYF TGTGCCAGCAGTTATCCTCCGGGACATTCCTACGAGCAGTACTTC
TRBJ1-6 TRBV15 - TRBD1 CATSRQGGLNSPLHF TGTGCCACCAGCAGACAAGGGGGCTTGAATTCACCCCTCCACTTT
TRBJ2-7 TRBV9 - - CASSVGWGGHYEQYF TGTGCCAGCAGCGTAGGCTGGGGAGGCCACTACGAGCAGTACTTC
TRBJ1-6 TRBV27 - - CASSPLRGQSNSPLHF TGTGCCAGCAGTCCTCTGCGAGGGCAGAGTAATTCACCCCTCCACTTT
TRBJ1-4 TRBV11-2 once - CASSLDITGGLFF TGTGCCAGCAGCTTAGATATAACAGGTGGTCTGTTTTTT
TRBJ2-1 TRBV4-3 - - CASSQVTSNEQFF TGCGCCAGCAGCCAAGTTACTAGCAATGAGCAGTTCTTC
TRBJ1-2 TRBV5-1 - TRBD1 CASSSGPGQQYYGYTF TGCGCCAGCAGCTCAGGGCCGGGACAGCAATACTATGGCTACACCTTC
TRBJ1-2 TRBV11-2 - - CASSPTGSHGYTF TGTGCCAGCAGCCCTACGGGTTCCCATGGCTACACCTTC
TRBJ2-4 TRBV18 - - CASSPPGPLAKNIQYF TGTGCCAGCTCACCACCGGGGCCCCTAGCCAAAAACATTCAGTACTTC
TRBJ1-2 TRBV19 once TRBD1 CASSIGAVTGGSYTF TGTGCCAGTAGTATCGGGGCCGTGACAGGGGGATCCTACACCTTC
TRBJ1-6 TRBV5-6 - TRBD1 CASSHRDRASPLHF TGTGCCAGCAGTCACCGGGACAGGGCTTCACCCCTCCACTTT